Listed here is a single T cell receptor beta chain. The repertoire was sequenced with immunoSEQ multiplex PCR; TCRdb's copy has only in-frame clones and lacks some. Of approximately 110,000 clones in the sample, under 75% were seen once. The data belong to a study of blood T cell repertoires in COVID-19. Across the study: PBMCs, B-cell-depleted T cells, or T cells provided the cDNA or gDNA that made up the material.

Between the trimmed V and J ends, which lost 3 bases and 3 bases, there was a span of 12 bases. The CDR3 is 14 amino acids. Germline values: CDR1 ENHRY, CDR2 SYGVKD. This receptor was taken from a man older than 75 with acute or convalescent COVID-19. This chain uses TRBV10-3 with TRBJ2-7; D uncertain. Source material: peripheral blood. The CDR3 loop reads CAISDLSLLYEQYF. CDR3 nucleotides: TGTGCCATCAGTGATCTATCCCTGCTCTACGAGCAGTACTTC.